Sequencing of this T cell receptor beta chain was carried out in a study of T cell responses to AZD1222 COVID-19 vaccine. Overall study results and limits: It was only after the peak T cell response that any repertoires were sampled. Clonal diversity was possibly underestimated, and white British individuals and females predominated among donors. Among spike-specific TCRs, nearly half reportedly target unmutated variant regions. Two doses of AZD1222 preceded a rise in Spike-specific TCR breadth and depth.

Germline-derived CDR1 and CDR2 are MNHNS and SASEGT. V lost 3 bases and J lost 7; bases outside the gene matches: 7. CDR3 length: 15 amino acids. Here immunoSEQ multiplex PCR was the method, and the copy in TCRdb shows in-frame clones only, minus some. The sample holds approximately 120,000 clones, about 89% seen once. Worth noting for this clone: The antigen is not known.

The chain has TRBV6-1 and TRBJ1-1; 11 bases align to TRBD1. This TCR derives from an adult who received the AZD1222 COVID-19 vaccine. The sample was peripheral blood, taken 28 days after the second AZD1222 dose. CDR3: CASSEPDRGLGEAFF. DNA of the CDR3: TGTGCCAGCAGTGAGCCGGACAGGGGGCTTGGTGAAGCTTTCTTT.